A single sample gave rise to the 26 T cell receptor beta chains below, sequenced in a study of blood T cell repertoires in COVID-19. Clones were sequenced by immunoSEQ multiplex PCR, and TCRdb holds only the in-frame ones, with some missing. The sample records some 200,000 clones, about four fifths being singletons. Sequenced input: PBMCs or T cells enriched from blood (not recorded which). The receptors come from a man aged 35 to 55 who had recovered from COVID-19.

In its sample, this clone was seen once. This chain connects TRBV5-4 to TRBJ2-5; 11 nucleotides align to TRBD2. After removal of 2 bases from V and 2 bases from J, the junction contained 2 bases not matched to a gene. The germline gives CDR1 SGHNT, CDR2 YYREEE (reference sequence). The CDR3 contains 15 residues. CDR3 residues: CASSLRTSGQETQYF. Here the CDR3 DNA reads TGTGCCAGCAGCTTACGGACTAGCGGGCAAGAGACCCAGTACTTC.

The genes are TRBV24-1 and TRBJ2-1; 11 bases match TRBD2. The CDR3 runs to 15 residues. V shed 4 bases and J 7 bases; nucleotides not matched to a gene: 5. The germline V gene encodes CDR1 KGHDR and CDR2 SFDVKD. CDR3 sequence: CATSDPRTSGNEQFF. The CDR3 DNA reads TGTGCCACCAGTGACCCCCGGACTAGCGGGAATGAGCAGTTCTTC.

The chain couples TRBV27 to TRBJ2-5, with 8 bases fitting TRBD2. CDR1 and CDR2 from the germline V gene are MNHEY and SMNVEV (reference sequence). After removal of 5 bases from V and 2 bases from J, the junction contained 4 bases not matched to a gene. This CDR3 region has 14 residues. The CDR3 nucleotides are TGTGCCAGCAGTGTTCGGGAGGGACAAGAGACCCAGTACTTC. Translated, it gives CASSVREGQETQYF.

The CDR3 nucleotides are TGCAGCGTTTCCAGCGGGAGTATCCCCTACGAGCAGTACTTC. Protein: CSVSSGSIPYEQYF. The rearrangement uses TRBV29-1 and TRBJ2-7, with TRBD2 matching 8 bases. Germline V lookup: CDR1 SQVTM, CDR2 ANQGSEA. CDR3 length: 14 residues. The V gene end was trimmed by 5 bases and the J gene end by 2 bases; junction bases not matched to a gene: 8.

The chain uses TRBV6-5 and TRBJ2-7, with 10 positions matching TRBD1. The CDR3 has 13 residues. Trimming removed 8 bases from V and 4 bases from J; junction bases left unmatched: 5. The germline V gene has CDR1 MNHEY and CDR2 SVGAGI. The CDR3: CASSDRGQYEQYV. In DNA, the CDR3 is TGTGCCAGCTCTGACAGGGGGCAATACGAGCAGTACGTC.

This chain uses TRBV7-2 with TRBJ1-1; D unclear. The CDR3 contains 14 residues. The ends were cut back, 1 base at V and 4 bases at J, with 10 bases in the middle. Germline V gene lookup returns CDR1 SGHTA and CDR2 FQGNSA. The CDR3 DNA reads as TGTGCCAGCAGCTTAGTCTTAGGAGGCACTGAAGCTTTCTTT. Translation gives CASSLVLGGTEAFF.

CDR3 sequence reads: CAWSVMSGLLGSTEAFF. In DNA, the CDR3 is TGTGCCTGGAGTGTAATGTCGGGACTCTTGGGGAGCACTGAAGCTTTCTTT. The V call is TRBV30, the J call TRBJ1-1, with D perhaps TRBD1 (5 bases). V lost 0 bases and J 4 bases, leaving 21 bases between the germline ends. Germline CDR1 and CDR2: GTSNPN and SVGIG (reference sequence). This CDR3 comprises 17 residues.

This sequence joins TRBV7-2 and TRBJ1-2; maybe TRBD1 (6 bases). The CDR3 extends over 15 amino acids. With 5 bases removed from V and 4 bases from J, the gap between germline ends came to 17 bases. Per germline, CDR1 SGHTA and CDR2 FQGNSA. The CDR3 sequence: CASSQSSTGFYGYTF. The CDR3 region has the DNA TGTGCCAGCAGCCAAAGCTCCACAGGGTTCTATGGCTACACCTTC.

The rearrangement uses TRBV24-1 and TRBJ2-7; 7 bases line up with TRBD1. Germline CDR1 KGHDR, CDR2 SFDVKD. The length of the CDR3 is 14 residues. Unmatched junction bases numbered 7, after V lost 4 bases and J lost 5 bases. CDR3 in amino acids: CATSEQGGGDEQYF. In nucleotides, the CDR3 is TGTGCCACCAGTGAACAAGGGGGCGGCGACGAGCAGTACTTC.

The chain employs TRBV7-3 and TRBJ1-1, with D tentatively TRBD1 (5 bases). CDR3 size: 16 residues. V was trimmed by 2 bases and J by 2 bases, leaving 15 bases between them. The germline V gene has CDR1 SGHTA and CDR2 FQGTGA. The CDR3 coding sequence is TGTGCCAGCAGCTTAGGATTTAACAGGAAAAACACTGAAGCTTTCTTT. Protein: CASSLGFNRKNTEAFF.

The V call is TRBV6-1, the J call TRBJ2-5, with 7 bases aligning to TRBD2. The CDR3 has 15 amino acids. With V trimmed by 2 bases and J by 5 bases, 8 bases remained unmatched. The germline gives CDR1 MNHNS, CDR2 SASEGT. CDR3 amino acids: CASSEPGEGAETQYF. The CDR3 coding sequence is TGTGCCAGCAGTGAACCGGGGGAGGGCGCTGAGACCCAGTACTTC.

The V and J genes are TRBV9 and TRBJ2-3, with a weak D call TRBD1 (6 bases). Trimming cost V 1 base and J 2 bases, with 11 bases left between them. The CDR3 loop spans 15 amino acids. Germline V CDR1 and CDR2: SGDLS, YYNGEE. CDR3 protein: CASSVTGSFTDTQYF. For the CDR3, the DNA is TGTGCCAGCAGCGTAACAGGGAGTTTCACAGATACGCAGTATTTT.

The chain recombines TRBV27 with TRBJ2-7, with 10 bases fitting TRBD2. The CDR3 length is 15 residues. Losses at the gene ends were 2 bases for V and 3 bases for J; bases not matched to a gene: 4. Germline CDR1 is MNHEY and CDR2 is SMNVEV (reference sequence). The CDR3 coding sequence is TGTGCCAGCAGTTTAGTAGCGGGAGGCTTCTACGAGCAGTACTTC. Residues: CASSLVAGGFYEQYF.

The chain uses TRBV5-4 and TRBJ2-7; TRBD2 matches at 7 bases. Trimming at V came to 4 bases and at J to 0 bases, leaving 7 bases not matched to a gene. The CDR3 has 15 amino acids. Germline CDR1 is SGHNT and CDR2 is YYREEE (reference sequence). CDR3 sequence (DNA): TGTGCCAGCAGCCTGGGGACTACCCCCTCCTACGAGCAGTACTTC. Amino acid sequence: CASSLGTTPSYEQYF.

The chain combines TRBV10-1 with TRBJ1-1, with D possibly matching TRBD1 (5 bases). With 7 bases removed from V and 6 bases from J, the gap between germline ends came to 15 bases. The CDR3 length is 13 residues. Per germline, CDR1 WNHNN and CDR2 SYGVQD (reference sequence). CDR3: CASIRPSGSEAFF. The CDR3 DNA reads TGCGCCAGCATTCGACCCTCAGGGTCTGAAGCTTTCTTT.

The gene calls are TRBV19 and TRBJ2-1; 13 bases match TRBD2. The CDR3 consists of 16 residues. The germline V gene encodes CDR1 LNHDA and CDR2 SQIVND (reference sequence). V trimming: 5 bases; J trimming: 8 bases; junction bases outside the gene matches: 9. CDR3 sequence reads: CASSFIRTSGSDEQFF. For the CDR3, the DNA is TGTGCCAGTAGTTTCATTAGGACTAGCGGGAGCGATGAGCAGTTCTTC. The full variable domain, in which reference TRBV19 and TRBJ2-1 provide the parts outside the CDR3, is DGGITQSPKYLFRKEGQNVTLSCEQNLNHDAMYWYRQDPGQGLRLIYYSQIVNDFQKGDIAEGYSVSREKKESFPLTVTSAQKNPTAFYLCASSFIRTSGSDEQFFGPGTRLTVL.

The chain combines TRBV7-9 with TRBJ1-1; maybe TRBD1 (5 bases). This CDR3 has 14 amino acids. Germline CDR1 reads SEHNR; CDR2 reads FQNEAQ (reference sequence). V was pared by 6 bases and J by 5 bases, with 16 bases between. The CDR3 bases are TGTGCCAGCAGGTTCAGGGAGGGCAGGACTGAAGCTTTCTTT. Protein product: CASRFREGRTEAFF.

This clone was counted a single time. The J gene is TRBJ1-2, the V gene TRBV5-5, with D hard to call. Trimming took 2 bases from V and 8 from J, leaving 19 bases between them. The CDR3 spans 15 residues. Germline CDR1 is SGHKS and CDR2 is YYEKEE (reference sequence). The CDR3 region has the DNA TGTGCCAGCAGCTTATTAATCTCGAGGATGTTCGGCTACACCTTC. Amino acid sequence: CASSLLISRMFGYTF.

This chain joins TRBV7-9 and TRBJ1-1; TRBD1 agrees at 7 bases. CDR3 length: 18 residues. The J segment lost 8 bases and the V segment lost 4 bases, leaving 22 bases of the junction unmatched. Per the germline V gene, CDR1 is SEHNR and CDR2 is FQNEAQ (reference sequence). In DNA form, the CDR3 reads TGTGCCAGCAGCTCAAGCGACCGTGTACAGGGGTCCCCCTGGGAAGCTTTCTTT. The encoded protein is CASSSSDRVQGSPWEAFF.

This sequence joins TRBV18 and TRBJ1-5, with D hard to call. The CDR3 contains 16 residues. Trimming removed 1 base at V and 2 bases at J, with 12 bases between. Germline V CDR1 and CDR2: KGHSH, LQKENI. CDR3 sequence reads: CASSPLPSRGNQPQHF. CDR3 DNA sequence: TGTGCCAGCTCACCACTCCCGTCGCGGGGCAATCAGCCCCAGCATTTT. Full variable domain (remainder filled in from reference TRBV18 and TRBJ1-5): NAGVMQNPRHLVRRRGQEARLRCSPMKGHSHVYWYRQLPEEGLKFMVYLQKENIIDESGMPKERFSAEFPKEGPSILRIQQVVRGDSAAYFCASSPLPSRGNQPQHFGDGTRLSIL.

This clone was found once. The rearrangement joins TRBV24-1 to TRBJ2-1; 10 bases line up with TRBD1. Trimming at V came to 5 bases and at J to 9 bases, leaving 15 bases not matched to a gene. There are 17 residues in the CDR3. From germline, CDR1 is KGHDR and CDR2 SFDVKD. The CDR3 coding sequence is TGTGCCACCAGTGCCCTCGGGCAGGGACAGGGGTTCGGTGAGCAGTTCTTC. Protein sequence: CATSALGQGQGFGEQFF.

The V call is TRBV5-4, the J call TRBJ1-2; D gene uncertain. Germline CDR1 and CDR2: SGHNT and YYREEE (reference sequence). Trimming shortened V by 2 bases and J by 4 bases, and 15 bases separated the two germline ends. The CDR3 contains 15 residues. The chain's CDR3 is CASSFEATLPYGYTF. The DNA for the CDR3 is TGTGCCAGCAGCTTTGAGGCGACGTTGCCCTATGGCTACACCTTC.

This clone came up a few times. The chain uses TRBV4-2 and TRBJ2-1; D might be TRBD1 (6 bases). V was cut by 4 bases and J by 9 bases, with 10 bases left in between. This CDR3 spans 12 amino acids. CDR1 is LGHNA and CDR2 is YNFKEQ in the germline V gene. CDR3 DNA sequence: TGTGCCAGCAGCCCAGTGGGGGCTGAGCAGTTCTTC. Translated, it gives CASSPVGAEQFF.

The table lists this clone with a count of one. V usage is TRBV7-8 and J usage is TRBJ2-2; D is perhaps TRBD1 (5 bases). This CDR3 contains 15 residues. Germline V CDR1 and CDR2: SGHVS, FQNEAQ. Trimming shortened V by 8 bases and J by 5 bases, and 18 bases separated the two germline ends. The chain's CDR3 is CASAPDQGRTGELFF. CDR3 DNA: TGTGCCAGCGCCCCCGACCAGGGTAGGACCGGGGAGCTGTTTTTT.

V and J are TRBV28 and TRBJ2-5, with D maybe TRBD1 (6 bases). The germline V and J ends were trimmed by 6 bases and 9 bases, with 20 bases remaining between them. The CDR3 spans 14 residues. Germline V gene sequence: CDR1 MDHEN, CDR2 SYDVKM. The CDR3 DNA reads as TGTGCCAGCAGCACAACAGGGACACCCGGGGCCCAGTACTTC. This codes for CASSTTGTPGAQYF.

This rearrangement joins TRBV6-1 to TRBJ1-2; the match to TRBD1 covers 7 bases. Per the germline V gene, CDR1 is MNHNS and CDR2 is SASEGT. This CDR3 region has 16 residues. V trimming: 3 bases; J trimming: 0 bases; junction bases outside the gene matches: 7. CDR3 loop: CASSDLAGTANYGYTF. DNA of the CDR3: TGTGCCAGCAGTGATCTGGCAGGGACAGCTAACTATGGCTACACCTTC.